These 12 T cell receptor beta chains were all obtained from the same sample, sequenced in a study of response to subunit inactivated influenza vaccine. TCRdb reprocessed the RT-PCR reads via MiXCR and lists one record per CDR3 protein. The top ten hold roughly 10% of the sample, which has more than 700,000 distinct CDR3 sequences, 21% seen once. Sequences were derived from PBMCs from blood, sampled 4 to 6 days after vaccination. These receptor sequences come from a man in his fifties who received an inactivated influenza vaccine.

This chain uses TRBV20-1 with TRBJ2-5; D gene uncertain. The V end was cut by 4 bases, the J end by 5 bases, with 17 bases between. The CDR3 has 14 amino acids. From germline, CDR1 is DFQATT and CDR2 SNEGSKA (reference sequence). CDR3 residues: CSAIREVYFETQYF. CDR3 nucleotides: TGCAGTGCTATCCGAGAAGTGTATTTCGAGACCCAGTACTTC.

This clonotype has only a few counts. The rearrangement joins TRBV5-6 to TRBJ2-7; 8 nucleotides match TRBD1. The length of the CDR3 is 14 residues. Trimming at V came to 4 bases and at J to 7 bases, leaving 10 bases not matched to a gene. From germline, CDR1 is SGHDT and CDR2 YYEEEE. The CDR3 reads CASSLLQGVGEQYF. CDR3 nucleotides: TGTGCCAGCAGCCTTCTACAGGGGGTTGGGGAGCAGTACTTC.

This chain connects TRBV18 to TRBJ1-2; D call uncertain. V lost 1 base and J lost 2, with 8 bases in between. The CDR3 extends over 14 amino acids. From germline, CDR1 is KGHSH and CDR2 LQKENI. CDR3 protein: CASSPREDNYGYTF. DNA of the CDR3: TGTGCCAGCTCACCACGGGAGGACAACTATGGCTACACCTTC.

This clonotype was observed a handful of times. CDR3 residues: CASSLMGLKETQYF. In DNA form, the CDR3 reads TGCGCCAGCAGCTTGATGGGACTTAAAGAGACCCAGTACTTC. The V gene is TRBV5-1, the J gene TRBJ2-5; D is possibly TRBD2 (6 bases). The ends were cut back, 1 base at V and 3 bases at J, with 10 bases in the middle. CDR1 is SGHRS, CDR2 YFSETQ, per germline. The CDR3 extends over 14 amino acids.

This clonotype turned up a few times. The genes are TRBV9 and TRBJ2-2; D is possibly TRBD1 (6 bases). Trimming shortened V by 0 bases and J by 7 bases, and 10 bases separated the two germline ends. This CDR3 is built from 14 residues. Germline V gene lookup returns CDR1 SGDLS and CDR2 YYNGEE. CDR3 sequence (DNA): TGTGCCAGCAGCGTAGACAGGGCCGACGGGGAGCTGTTTTTT. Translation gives CASSVDRADGELFF.

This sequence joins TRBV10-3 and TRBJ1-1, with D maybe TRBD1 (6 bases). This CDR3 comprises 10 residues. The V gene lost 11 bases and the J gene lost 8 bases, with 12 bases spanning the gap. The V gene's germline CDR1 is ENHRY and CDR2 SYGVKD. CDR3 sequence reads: CAPVGGEAFF. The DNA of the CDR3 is TGTGCCCCAGTAGGGGGGGAAGCTTTCTTT.

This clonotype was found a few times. Here the CDR3 reads CSARGFLSGGNEQFF. The DNA for the CDR3 is TGCAGTGCTAGAGGATTTCTGAGCGGGGGGAATGAGCAGTTCTTC. The V and J genes are TRBV20-1 and TRBJ2-1; 9 bases align to TRBD2. This CDR3 contains 15 residues. Trimming took 1 base from V and 7 from J; bases not matched to a gene: 8. CDR1 is DFQATT and CDR2 is SNEGSKA in the germline V gene (reference sequence).

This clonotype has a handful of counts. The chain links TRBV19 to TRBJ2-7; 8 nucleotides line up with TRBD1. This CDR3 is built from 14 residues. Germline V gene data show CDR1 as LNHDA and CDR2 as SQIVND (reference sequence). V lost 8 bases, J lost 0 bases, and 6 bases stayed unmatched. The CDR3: CASGRTGTSYEQYF. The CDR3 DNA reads TGTGCCAGTGGAAGGACAGGGACCTCCTACGAGCAGTACTTC.

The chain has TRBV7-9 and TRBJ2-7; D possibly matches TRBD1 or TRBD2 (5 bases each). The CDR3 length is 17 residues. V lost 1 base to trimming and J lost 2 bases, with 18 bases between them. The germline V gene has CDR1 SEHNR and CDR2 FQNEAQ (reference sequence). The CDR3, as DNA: TGTGCCAGCAGCTTAGGAGTCGGGGCTGGAACTACCTACGAGCAGTACTTC. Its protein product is CASSLGVGAGTTYEQYF.

The CDR3 spells CARSPRGARTDTQYF. CDR3 DNA sequence: TGTGCCAGATCCCCTCGGGGGGCACGCACAGATACGCAGTATTTT. The gene calls are TRBV21-1 and TRBJ2-3; the table names TRBD1, a call not compared with the DNA. TRBV21-1 is tagged as a pseudogene. The CDR3 is 15 amino acids.

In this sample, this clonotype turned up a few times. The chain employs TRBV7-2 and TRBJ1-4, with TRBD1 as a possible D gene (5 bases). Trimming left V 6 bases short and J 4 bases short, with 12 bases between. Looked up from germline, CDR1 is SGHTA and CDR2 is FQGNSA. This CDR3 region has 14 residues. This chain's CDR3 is CASSIGGVNEKLFF. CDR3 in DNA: TGTGCCAGCAGTATTGGGGGGGTTAATGAAAAACTGTTTTTT.

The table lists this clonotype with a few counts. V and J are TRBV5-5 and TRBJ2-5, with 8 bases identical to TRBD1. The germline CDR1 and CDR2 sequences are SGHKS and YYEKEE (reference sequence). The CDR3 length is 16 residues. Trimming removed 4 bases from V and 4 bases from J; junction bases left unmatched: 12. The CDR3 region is CASSIPPTGAGETQYF. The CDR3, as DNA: TGTGCCAGCAGCATTCCTCCGACAGGGGCCGGAGAGACCCAGTACTTC.